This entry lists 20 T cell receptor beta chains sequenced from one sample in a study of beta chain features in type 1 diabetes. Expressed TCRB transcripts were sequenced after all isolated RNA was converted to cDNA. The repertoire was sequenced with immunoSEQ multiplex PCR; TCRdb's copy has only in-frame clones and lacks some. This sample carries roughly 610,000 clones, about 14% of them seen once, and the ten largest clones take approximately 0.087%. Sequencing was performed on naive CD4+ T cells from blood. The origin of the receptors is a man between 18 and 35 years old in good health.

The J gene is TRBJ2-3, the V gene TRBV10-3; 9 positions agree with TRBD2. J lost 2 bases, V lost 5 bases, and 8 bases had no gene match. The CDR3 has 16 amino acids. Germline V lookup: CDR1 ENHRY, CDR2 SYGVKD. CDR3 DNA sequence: TGTGCCATCAGTCCCATAGCGGGAGCCGTCACAGATACGCAGTATTTT. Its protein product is CAISPIAGAVTDTQYF.

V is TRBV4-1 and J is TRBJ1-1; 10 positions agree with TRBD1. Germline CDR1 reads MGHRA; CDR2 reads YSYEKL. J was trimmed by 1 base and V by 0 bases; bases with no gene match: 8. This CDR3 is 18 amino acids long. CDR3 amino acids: CASSQDRDRGGRNTEAFF. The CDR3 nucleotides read TGCGCCAGCAGCCAAGATAGGGACAGGGGAGGGAGGAACACTGAAGCTTTCTTT.

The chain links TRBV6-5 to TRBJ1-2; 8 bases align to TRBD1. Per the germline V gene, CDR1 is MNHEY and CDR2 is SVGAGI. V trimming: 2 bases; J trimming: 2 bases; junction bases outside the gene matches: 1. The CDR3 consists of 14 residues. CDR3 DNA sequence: TGTGCCAGCAGTTACGCAGGGGGCAACTATGGCTACACCTTC. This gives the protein CASSYAGGNYGYTF.

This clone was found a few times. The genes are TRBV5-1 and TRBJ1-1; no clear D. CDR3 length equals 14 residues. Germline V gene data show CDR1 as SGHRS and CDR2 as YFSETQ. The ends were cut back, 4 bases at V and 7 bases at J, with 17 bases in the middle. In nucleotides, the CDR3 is TGCGCCAGCAGCCTCCCAGACCTACGCCTTGAAGCTTTCTTT. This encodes CASSLPDLRLEAFF.

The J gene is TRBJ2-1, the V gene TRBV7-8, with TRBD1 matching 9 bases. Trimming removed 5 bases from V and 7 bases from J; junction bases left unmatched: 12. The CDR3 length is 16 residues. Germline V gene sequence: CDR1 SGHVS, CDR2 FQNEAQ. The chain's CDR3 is CASSTRTGEMGNEQFF. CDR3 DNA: TGTGCCAGCAGCACGAGGACAGGGGAGATGGGGAATGAGCAGTTCTTC.

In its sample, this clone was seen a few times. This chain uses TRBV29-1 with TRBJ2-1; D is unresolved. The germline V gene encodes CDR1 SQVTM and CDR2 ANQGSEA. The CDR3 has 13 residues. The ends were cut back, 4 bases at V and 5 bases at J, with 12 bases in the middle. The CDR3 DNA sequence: TGCAGCGTTGGGGTTGGGTTCAACAATGAGCAGTTCTTC. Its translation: CSVGVGFNNEQFF.

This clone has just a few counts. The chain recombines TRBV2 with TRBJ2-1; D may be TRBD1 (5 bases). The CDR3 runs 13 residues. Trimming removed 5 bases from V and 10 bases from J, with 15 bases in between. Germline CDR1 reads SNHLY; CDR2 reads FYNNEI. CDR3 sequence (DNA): TGTGCCAGCAGTTCCCGGGCCTACAGGGAGCAGTTCTTC. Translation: CASSSRAYREQFF.

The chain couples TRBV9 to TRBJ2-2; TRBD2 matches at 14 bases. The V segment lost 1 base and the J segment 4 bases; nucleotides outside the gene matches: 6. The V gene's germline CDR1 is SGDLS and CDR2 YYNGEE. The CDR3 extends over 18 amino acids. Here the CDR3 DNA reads TGTGCCAGCAGCGTACCGACTAGCGGGAGGGGGTCCACCGGGGAGCTGTTTTTT. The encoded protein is CASSVPTSGRGSTGELFF. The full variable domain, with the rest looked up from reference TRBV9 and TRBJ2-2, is DSGVTQTPKHLITATGQRVTLRCSPRSGDLSVYWYQQSLDQGLQFLIQYYNGEERAKGNILERFSAQQFPDLHSELNLSSLELGDSALYFCASSVPTSGRGSTGELFFGEGSRLTVL.

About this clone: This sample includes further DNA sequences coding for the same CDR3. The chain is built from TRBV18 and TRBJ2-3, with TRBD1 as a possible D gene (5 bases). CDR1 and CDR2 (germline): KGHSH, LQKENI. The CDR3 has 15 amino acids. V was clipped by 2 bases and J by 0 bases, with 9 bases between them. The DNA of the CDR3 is TGTGCCAGCTCACCAGACAGAACTAGCACAGATACGCAGTATTTT. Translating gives CASSPDRTSTDTQYF. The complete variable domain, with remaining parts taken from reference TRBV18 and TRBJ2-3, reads NAGVMQNPRHLVRRRGQEARLRCSPMKGHSHVYWYRQLPEEGLKFMVYLQKENIIDESGMPKERFSAEFPKEGPSILRIQQVVRGDSAAYFCASSPDRTSTDTQYFGPGTRLTVL.

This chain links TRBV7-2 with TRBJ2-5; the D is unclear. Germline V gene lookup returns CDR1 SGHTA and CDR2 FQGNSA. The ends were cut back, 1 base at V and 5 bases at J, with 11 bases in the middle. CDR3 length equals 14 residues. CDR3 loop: CASSLGWRAETQYF. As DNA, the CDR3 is TGTGCCAGCAGCTTAGGTTGGAGAGCGGAGACCCAGTACTTC. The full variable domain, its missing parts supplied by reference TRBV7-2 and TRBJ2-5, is GAGVSQSPSNKVTEKGKDVELRCDPISGHTALYWYRQSLGQGLEFLIYFQGNSAPDKSGLPSDRFSAERTGGSVSTLTIQRTQQEDSAVYLCASSLGWRAETQYFGPGTRLLVL.

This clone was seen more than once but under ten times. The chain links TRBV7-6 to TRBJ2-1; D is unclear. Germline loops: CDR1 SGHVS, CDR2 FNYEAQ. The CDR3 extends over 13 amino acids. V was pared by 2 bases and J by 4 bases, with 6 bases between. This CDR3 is CASSLLFYNEQFF. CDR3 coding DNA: TGTGCCAGCAGCTTATTATTTTACAATGAGCAGTTCTTC.

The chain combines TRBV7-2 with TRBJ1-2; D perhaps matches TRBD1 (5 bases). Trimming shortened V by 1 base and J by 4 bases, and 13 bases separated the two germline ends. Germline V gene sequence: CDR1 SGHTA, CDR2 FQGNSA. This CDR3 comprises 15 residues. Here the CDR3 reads CASSLEMGQVYGYTF. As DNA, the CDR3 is TGTGCCAGCAGCTTAGAGATGGGGCAGGTCTATGGCTACACCTTC.

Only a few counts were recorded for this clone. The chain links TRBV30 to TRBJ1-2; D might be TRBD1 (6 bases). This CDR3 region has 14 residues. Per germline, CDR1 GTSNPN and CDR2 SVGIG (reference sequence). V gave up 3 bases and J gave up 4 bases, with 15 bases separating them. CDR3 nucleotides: TGTGCCTGGAGACTTTCAGGGGTGGCCTATGGCTACACCTTC. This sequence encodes CAWRLSGVAYGYTF.

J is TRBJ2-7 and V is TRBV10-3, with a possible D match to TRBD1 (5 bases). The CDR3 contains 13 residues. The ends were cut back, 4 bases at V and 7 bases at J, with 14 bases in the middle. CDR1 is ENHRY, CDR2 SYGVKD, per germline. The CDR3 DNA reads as TGTGCCATCAGTGCAGACAGTCCAGGGGAGCAGTACTTC. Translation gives CAISADSPGEQYF.

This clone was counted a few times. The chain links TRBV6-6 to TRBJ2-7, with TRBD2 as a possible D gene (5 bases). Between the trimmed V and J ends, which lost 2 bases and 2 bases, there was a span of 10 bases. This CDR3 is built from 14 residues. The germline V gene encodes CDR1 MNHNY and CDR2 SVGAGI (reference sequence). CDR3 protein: CASSYGRDPYEQYF. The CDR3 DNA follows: TGTGCCAGCAGTTACGGTCGGGATCCCTACGAGCAGTACTTC.

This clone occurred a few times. CDR3: CASSRASQETQYF. The CDR3 DNA reads TGTGCCAGCAGTCGGGCGTCTCAAGAGACCCAGTACTTC. J is TRBJ2-5 and V is TRBV11-1; D remains unclear. CDR3 size: 13 residues. V was pared by 6 bases and J by 2 bases, with 10 bases between. From germline, CDR1 is SGHAT and CDR2 FQDESV (reference sequence). The complete variable domain, with remaining parts taken from reference TRBV11-1 and TRBJ2-5, reads EAEVAQSPRYKITEKSQAVAFWCDPISGHATLYWYRQILGQGPELLVQFQDESVVDDSQLPKDRFSAERLKGVDSTLKIQPAELGDSAMYLCASSRASQETQYFGPGTRLLVL.

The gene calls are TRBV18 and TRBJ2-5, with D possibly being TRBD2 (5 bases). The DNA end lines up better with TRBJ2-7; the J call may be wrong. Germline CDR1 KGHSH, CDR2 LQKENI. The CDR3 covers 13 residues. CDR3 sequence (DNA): TGTGCCAGCTCACCTCGAGGGAGCTACGAGCAGTACTTC. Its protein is CASSPRGSYEQYF.

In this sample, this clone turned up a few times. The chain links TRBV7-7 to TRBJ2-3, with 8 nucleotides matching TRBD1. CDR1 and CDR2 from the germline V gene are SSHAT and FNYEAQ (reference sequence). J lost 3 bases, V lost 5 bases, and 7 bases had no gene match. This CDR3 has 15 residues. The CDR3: CASSPLDRVTDTQYF. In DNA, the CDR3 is TGTGCCAGCAGCCCCCTGGACAGGGTGACAGATACGCAGTATTTT.

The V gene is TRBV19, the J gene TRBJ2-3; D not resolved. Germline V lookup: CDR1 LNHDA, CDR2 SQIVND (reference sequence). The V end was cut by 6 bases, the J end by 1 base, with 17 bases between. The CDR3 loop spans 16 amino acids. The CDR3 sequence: CASRSWTRQRTDTQYF. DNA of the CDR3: TGTGCCAGTAGGTCCTGGACCCGCCAACGCACAGATACGCAGTATTTT.

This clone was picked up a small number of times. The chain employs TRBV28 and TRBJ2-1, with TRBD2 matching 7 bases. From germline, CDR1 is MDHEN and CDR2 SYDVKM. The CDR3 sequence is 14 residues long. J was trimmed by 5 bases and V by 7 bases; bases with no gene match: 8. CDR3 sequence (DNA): TGTGCCAGCACTCAGACTAGCAAAAACAATGAGCAGTTCTTC. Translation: CASTQTSKNNEQFF. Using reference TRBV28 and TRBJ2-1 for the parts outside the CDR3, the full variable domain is DVKVTQSSRYLVKRTGEKVFLECVQDMDHENMFWYRQDPGLGLRLIYFSYDVKMKEKGDIPEGYSVSREKKERFSLILESASTNQTSMYLCASTQTSKNNEQFFGPGTRLTVL.